These 5 T cell receptor beta chains came from one sample sequenced in a study of T cell repertoires in aging, cancer and after chemotherapy. Rearranged V-D-J TRB sequences were amplified with a mixed TRB-A/B primer pool. TCRdb called the multiplex PCR reads again in MiXCR, with one record for every CDR3 protein. The table shows several thousand distinct CDR3 sequences, with nearly 55% occurring only once. The template was genomic DNA from peripheral blood, not RNA. The sequencing input was blood. These receptors all come from a human donor in good health.

This clonotype showed up just a few times. The genes are TRBV6-5 and TRBJ1-6; a possible D gene is TRBD1 (5 bases). From germline, CDR1 is MNHEY and CDR2 SVGAGI. The CDR3 loop spans 14 amino acids. V lost 5 bases, J lost 6 bases, and 11 bases lay in between. CDR3 in DNA: TGTGCCAGCAGTCGGCAGGGTTTTAATTCACCCCTCCACTTT. Its protein product is CASSRQGFNSPLHF.

V and J are TRBV19 and TRBJ2-7; 11 bases line up with TRBD2. The CDR3 extends over 16 amino acids. With V trimmed by 5 bases and J by 1 base, 7 bases remained unmatched. The germline V gene has CDR1 LNHDA and CDR2 SQIVND (reference sequence). In DNA, the CDR3 is TGTGCCAGTAGTCCAGGAATAGCGGGAGGGTCCTACGAGCAGTACTTC. As protein: CASSPGIAGGSYEQYF. Complete variable domain (other parts from reference TRBV19 and TRBJ2-7): DGGITQSPKYLFRKEGQNVTLSCEQNLNHDAMYWYRQDPGQGLRLIYYSQIVNDFQKGDIAEGYSVSREKKESFPLTVTSAQKNPTAFYLCASSPGIAGGSYEQYFGPGTRLTVT.

The chain uses TRBV20-1 and TRBJ2-5; 12 bases fit TRBD2. Germline V gene data show CDR1 as DFQATT and CDR2 as SNEGSKA (reference sequence). V was pared by 1 base and J by 4 bases, with 4 bases of the junction left unmatched. The CDR3 sequence is 15 residues long. The CDR3 reads CSARASGRAGETQYF. In DNA form, the CDR3 reads TGCAGTGCTAGAGCTAGCGGGAGGGCAGGAGAGACCCAGTACTTC.

The chain recombines TRBV6-5 with TRBJ2-7; D not resolved. The germline V and J ends were trimmed by 6 bases and 5 bases, with 14 bases remaining between them. Germline assignment: CDR1 MNHEY and CDR2 SVGAGI. This CDR3 contains 13 residues. CDR3 protein: CASSNRGRDEQYF. The CDR3 nucleotides read TGTGCCAGCAGCAACAGAGGCCGAGACGAGCAGTACTTC.

The chain links TRBV6-2 or TRBV6-3 to TRBJ2-7, with a weak D call TRBD2 (5 bases). The ends were cut back, 7 bases at V and 8 bases at J, with 15 bases in the middle. There are 12 residues in the CDR3. Germline V gives CDR1 MNHEY, CDR2 SVGEGT. This chain's CDR3 is CASTEVPVKQYF. The DNA for the CDR3 is TGTGCCAGCACGGAGGTCCCGGTAAAGCAGTACTTC.